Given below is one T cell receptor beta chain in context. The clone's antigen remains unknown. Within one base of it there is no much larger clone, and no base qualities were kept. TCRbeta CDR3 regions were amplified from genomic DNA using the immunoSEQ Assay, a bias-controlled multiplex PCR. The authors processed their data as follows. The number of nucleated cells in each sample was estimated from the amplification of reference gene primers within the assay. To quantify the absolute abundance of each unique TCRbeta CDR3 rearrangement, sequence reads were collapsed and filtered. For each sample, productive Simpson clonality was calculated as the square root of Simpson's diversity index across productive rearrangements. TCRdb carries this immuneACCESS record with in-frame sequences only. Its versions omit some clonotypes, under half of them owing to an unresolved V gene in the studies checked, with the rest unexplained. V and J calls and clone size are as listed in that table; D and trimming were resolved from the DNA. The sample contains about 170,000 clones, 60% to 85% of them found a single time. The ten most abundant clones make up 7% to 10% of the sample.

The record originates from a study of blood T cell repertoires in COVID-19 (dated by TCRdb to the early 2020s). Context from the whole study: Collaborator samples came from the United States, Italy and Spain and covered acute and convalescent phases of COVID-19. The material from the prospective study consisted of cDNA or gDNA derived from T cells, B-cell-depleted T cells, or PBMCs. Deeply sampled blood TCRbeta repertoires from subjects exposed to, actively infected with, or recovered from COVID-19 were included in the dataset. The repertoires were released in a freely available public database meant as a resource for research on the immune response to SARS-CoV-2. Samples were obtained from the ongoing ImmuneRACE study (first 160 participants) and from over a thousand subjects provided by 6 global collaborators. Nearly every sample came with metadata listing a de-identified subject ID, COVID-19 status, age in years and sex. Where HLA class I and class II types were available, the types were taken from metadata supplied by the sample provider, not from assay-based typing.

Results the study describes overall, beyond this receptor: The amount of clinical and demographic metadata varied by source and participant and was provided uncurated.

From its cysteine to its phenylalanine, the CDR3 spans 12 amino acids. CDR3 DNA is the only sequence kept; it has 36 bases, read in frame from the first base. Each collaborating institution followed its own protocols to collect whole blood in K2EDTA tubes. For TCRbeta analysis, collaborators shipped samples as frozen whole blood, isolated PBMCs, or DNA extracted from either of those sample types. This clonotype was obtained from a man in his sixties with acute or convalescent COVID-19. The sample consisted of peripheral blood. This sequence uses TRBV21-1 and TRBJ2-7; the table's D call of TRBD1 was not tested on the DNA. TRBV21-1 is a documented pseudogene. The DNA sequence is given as TGTGCCAGCAGCAAGTCAGCCTACGAGCAGTACTTC. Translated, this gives CASSKSAYEQYF.